Listed below are T cell receptor beta chains from one sample, sequenced in a study of cytotoxic CD8 clonotypes in ibrutinib-treated CLL. Libraries were prepared by immunoSEQ multiplex PCR; TCRdb keeps only in-frame clonotypes and omits some of them. Among some 46,000 clones listed, under 75% were seen once. The specimen was PBMCs, collected after 12 months of ibrutinib treatment. These receptors all come from a human donor with chronic lymphocytic leukemia. Both conserved end residues are part of each CDR3. Each record gives: J gene, clone size, D gene, V gene, CDR3 protein, CDR3 DNA. The D gene is left open where the match is weak. Expanded clones are given a class, and other clones once, few, many or no size at all.

TRBJ2-1	once	TRBD1	TRBV5-6	CASSWDRTYNEQFF	TGTGCCAGCAGCTGGGACAGAACCTACAATGAGCAGTTCTTC
TRBJ2-5	NA	NA	TRBV11-2	CASRTNGETQYF	TGTGCCAGCAGAACAAATGGCGAGACCCAGTACTTC
TRBJ1-1	NA	NA	TRBV7-2	CASSFWQPGAFF	TGTGCCAGCAGCTTTTGGCAGCCCGGGGCTTTCTTT
TRBJ1-2	NA	NA	TRBV19	CASSILGPDFGYTF	TGTGCCAGTAGTATCCTGGGCCCTGACTTCGGCTACACCTTC
TRBJ1-5	NA	NA	TRBV5-4	CASSQGRSNQPQHF	TGTGCCAGCAGTCAGGGGAGAAGCAATCAGCCCCAGCATTTT
TRBJ1-2	NA	NA	TRBV6-5	CATNTGFEGYTF	TGTGCCACCAACACTGGGTTCGAGGGCTACACCTTC
TRBJ2-3	NA	TRBD1	TRBV29-1	CSVRPGGADTQYF	TGCAGCGTTCGGCCAGGGGGAGCAGATACGCAGTATTTT
TRBJ1-4	NA	NA	TRBV9	CASSAFGGPNEKLFF	TGTGCCAGCAGCGCGTTTGGGGGCCCTAATGAAAAACTGTTTTTT
TRBJ1-5	NA	NA	TRBV7-2	CASSLAPTGSGQPQHF	TGTGCCAGCAGCTTAGCGCCCACAGGGAGCGGGCAGCCCCAGCATTTT
TRBJ2-3	NA	NA	TRBV29-1	CSVGLLFGTDTQYF	TGCAGCGTTGGACTTTTGTTTGGCACAGATACGCAGTATTTT
TRBJ2-3	NA	TRBD1	TRBV19	CASTRTGARMGSSTDTQYF	TGTGCCAGCACTCGGACAGGAGCACGAATGGGGTCTAGCACAGATACGCAGTATTTT
TRBJ2-2	NA	NA	TRBV2	CASRGLASNTGELFF	TGTGCCAGCAGGGGGCTAGCTTCGAACACCGGGGAGCTGTTTTTT
TRBJ1-4	once	TRBD1	TRBV25-1	CASSEDRTTEKLFF	TGTGCCAGCAGTGAGGACAGGACGACTGAAAAACTGTTTTTT
TRBJ1-2	NA	NA	TRBV27	CASSLWAGSGGYTF	TGTGCCAGCAGTTTATGGGCAGGGTCTGGTGGCTACACCTTC
TRBJ1-4	NA	NA	TRBV5-1	CASSFPGVGEKLFF	TGCGCCAGCAGCTTCCCGGGAGTGGGTGAAAAACTGTTTTTT
TRBJ2-7	NA	NA	TRBV11-2	CASSMQGSAYEQYF	TGTGCCAGCAGCATGCAGGGATCCGCATACGAGCAGTACTTC
TRBJ2-3	NA	TRBD2	TRBV18	CASSPSGLAGGTSTDTQYF	TGTGCCAGCTCACCTTCCGGACTAGCGGGGGGGACTAGCACAGATACGCAGTATTTT
TRBJ2-5	NA	NA	TRBV5-6	CASSQAQETQYF	TGTGCCAGCAGCCAGGCTCAAGAGACCCAGTACTTC
TRBJ2-7	NA	TRBD1	TRBV6-1	CASIPPGTGSYEQYF	TGTGCCAGCATCCCCCCCGGGACAGGATCTTACGAGCAGTACTTC
TRBJ2-1	NA	TRBD2	TRBV12-5	CASGLDRSGGAANEQFF	TGTGCTAGTGGTTTGGATCGAAGCGGGGGGGCCGCCAATGAGCAGTTCTTC
TRBJ1-6	once	NA	TRBV27	CASSRGLNSPLHF	TGTGCCAGCTCCCGGGGCCTAAATTCACCCCTCCACTTT
TRBJ1-5	NA	TRBD1	TRBV28	CASTLPDRVNQPQHF	TGTGCCAGCACCTTACCTGACAGGGTCAATCAGCCCCAGCATTTT
TRBJ2-7	NA	NA	TRBV5-1	CASSRGTTTYEQYF	TGCGCCAGCAGCAGAGGGACAACTACCTACGAGCAGTACTTC
TRBJ1-6	NA	NA	TRBV6-5	CASSYAIGQWGSPLHF	TGTGCCAGCAGTTACGCTATCGGACAATGGGGTTCACCCCTCCACTTT
TRBJ1-4	NA	NA	TRBV5-4	CASSPSPGTTNEKLFF	TGTGCCAGCAGCCCCTCACCAGGGACAACTAATGAAAAACTGTTTTTT
TRBJ2-7	once	NA	TRBV7-9	CASSGGRGITYEQYF	TGTGCCAGCAGCGGCGGAAGGGGAATCACCTACGAGCAGTACTTC
TRBJ2-7	NA	TRBD2	TRBV7-3	CASSLTPGGANEQYF	TGTGCCAGCAGCTTAACCCCCGGGGGGGCCAACGAGCAGTACTTC
TRBJ1-1	NA	NA	TRBV7-9	CASSLGGLGTEAFF	TGTGCCAGCAGCTTGGGGGGATTGGGCACTGAAGCTTTCTTT
TRBJ2-3	once	TRBD2	TRBV27	CASSRLAGLSTDTQYF	TGTGCCAGCAGTAGGCTAGCGGGACTTTCCACAGATACGCAGTATTTT
TRBJ1-2	few	TRBD1	TRBV29-1	CSSWGQGLFGYTF	TGCAGCTCGTGGGGACAGGGCCTCTTCGGCTACACCTTC
TRBJ2-3	NA	TRBD2	TRBV6-4	CASSSGGLSTDTQYF	TGTGCCAGCAGCAGCGGGGGACTTAGCACAGATACGCAGTATTTT
TRBJ1-6	few	NA	TRBV5-4	CASSLGIGDNSPLHF	TGTGCCAGCAGCTTGGGTATAGGGGATAATTCACCCCTCCACTTT
TRBJ1-4	NA	TRBD1	TRBV28	CASSFPGQGAEKLFF	TGTGCCAGCAGTTTCCCGGGACAGGGGGCGGAAAAACTGTTTTTT
TRBJ2-3	NA	NA	TRBV11-2	CASSPYGASDTQYF	TGTGCCAGCAGCCCGTACGGAGCGTCAGATACGCAGTATTTT
TRBJ1-1	once	NA	TRBV7-8	CASSPPVNTEAFF	TGTGCCAGCAGCCCCCCGGTGAACACTGAAGCTTTCTTT
TRBJ2-6	NA	NA	TRBV7-9	CASTTTHLSGANVLTF	TGTGCCAGCACCACAACCCATCTCTCTGGGGCCAACGTCCTGACTTTC
TRBJ1-1	NA	NA	TRBV7-2	CASSPTRTEAFF	TGTGCCAGCAGCCCAACAAGGACTGAAGCTTTCTTT
TRBJ2-4	NA	TRBD1	TRBV27	CASSPPGTGGQNIQYF	TGTGCCAGCAGTCCCCCTGGGACAGGGGGCCAAAACATTCAGTACTTC
TRBJ1-2	NA	NA	TRBV19	CASSQSSLGARGYTF	TGTGCCAGTAGCCAAAGTAGTCTGGGGGCGCGGGGCTACACCTTC
TRBJ2-7	NA	NA	TRBV15	CATSRGLPYEQYF	TGTGCCACCAGCAGAGGCCTGCCCTACGAGCAGTACTTC
TRBJ1-4	NA	TRBD1	TRBV7-6	CASSQPAIQGEGATNEKLFF	TGTGCCAGCAGCCAGCCGGCCATACAGGGGGAGGGAGCAACTAATGAAAAACTGTTTTTT
TRBJ1-1	NA	NA	TRBV5-1	CASSLAFSPPMNTEAFF	TGCGCCAGCAGCTTGGCCTTTAGTCCCCCGATGAACACTGAAGCTTTCTTT
TRBJ1-1	NA	NA	TRBV5-1	CASSRDILNTEAFF	TGCGCCAGCAGCAGGGACATATTGAACACTGAAGCTTTCTTT
TRBJ2-2	NA	NA	TRBV5-1	CASSLGLDSGELFF	TGCGCCAGCAGCTTGGGACTAGATTCCGGGGAGCTGTTTTTT
TRBJ2-5	NA	NA	TRBV2	CASRGQETQYF	TGTGCCAGCAGGGGACAAGAGACCCAGTACTTC
TRBJ2-3	NA	NA	TRBV7-7	CASSLSNVEGDTQYF	TGTGCTAGCAGTTTGAGTAATGTTGAGGGAGATACGCAGTATTTT
TRBJ1-2	NA	NA	TRBV2	CASERQANYGYTF	TGTGCCAGTGAAAGGCAAGCTAACTATGGCTACACCTTC
TRBJ1-5	NA	NA	TRBV18	CASSPREGNNQPQHF	TGTGCCAGCTCACCACGCGAAGGGAACAATCAGCCCCAGCATTTT
TRBJ1-2	NA	NA	TRBV6-1	CASSELGSYGYTF	TGTGCCAGCAGTGAACTCGGCAGCTATGGCTACACCTTC
TRBJ1-6	NA	NA	TRBV4-1	CASSPQTDSPLHF	TGCGCCAGCAGCCCACAGACAGATTCACCCCTCCACTTT
TRBJ1-1	NA	TRBD1	TRBV6-5	CASRLLQGSPEAFF	TGTGCCAGCAGACTCTTACAGGGGAGCCCTGAAGCTTTCTTT
TRBJ1-4	NA	TRBD1	TRBV15	CATSRDLSPTTGREKLFF	TGTGCCACCAGCAGAGATCTTTCCCCAACGACAGGGCGGGAAAAACTGTTTTTT